This T cell receptor beta chain was sequenced for a study of blood T cells in healthy people across ages (dated by TCRdb to the mid-2010s). The study in broad terms: Template switching captured roughly one uniquely barcoded TCR beta cDNA molecule per two T cells in model experiments. Using deep sequencing normalized with unique cDNA molecular identifiers, the study measured how TCR beta repertoire diversity changes with age. The donors were divided into four age groups: young (average around 16 years), middle-aged (approximately 39), aged (roughly 66) and long-lived (nearly 85). For two donors (one aged 18 to 29 and one aged 80 or older), the study analyzed two additional independent replicas of 1 million unique cDNA reads from the same blood draw. The research as a whole found: Donor CMV infection status was unknown, potentially confounding age-related changes in expanded clonotypes. Observed TCR beta diversity correlated strongly with the percentage of naive T cells measured by flow cytometry. Compared with the aged group, more naive CD4+ T cells, fewer expanded clones and increased TCR diversity were shown by the long-lived group, suggesting age selection. As age increased, observed TCR beta diversity per million T cells dropped in a roughly linear way, and a significant reduction was already evident by age 40. Estimates of total diversity based on one million sequenced T cells were considered lower bounds and underestimates. Because profiling used bulk unsorted PBMCs, naive and antigen-experienced compartments could not be compared conclusively.

The donors were some 36 Caucasian individuals from Russia, aged roughly 6 to 90 years, who were systemically healthy. About 10 milliliters of peripheral blood were collected from each donor into EDTA-treated Vacutainer tubes. Ficoll-Paque density-gradient centrifugation was used to isolate PBMCs, with at least 7 million obtained per sample. Total RNA, at least 6 micrograms per sample, was extracted from PBMCs with Trizol reagent. For every donor, flow cytometry on a PBMC aliquot measured the percentage of naive CD45RAhigh/CD27high T cells. Trimming removed 2 bases from V and 6 bases from J; the gene matches leave 8 bases unexplained. From the cysteine through the phenylalanine, the CDR3 covers 15 amino acids. The CDR3 DNA has 45 bases and is translated from base 1. The germline V gene specifies SGHTA as CDR1 and FQGNSA as CDR2. This clonotype was picked up many times. What antigen it recognizes has not been identified. The record has no base qualities; no much larger clone is one base away.

Library creation used 5' RACE. TCRdb names Illumina HiSeq 2500 as the instrument used. A second about 6 to 11 cycle PCR used a sample-barcoded 5' primer and a J-beta primer mix. A unique molecular identifier was introduced onto each TCR beta cDNA molecule by a template-switch 5' adaptor carrying 12 random nucleotides. At least 3 million CDR3-containing paired-end reads were obtained from each sample. All of the RNA was converted into first-strand cDNA using the Mint cDNA synthesis kit, with a TRBC-specific oligonucleotide serving as the primer. All cDNA was treated with uracil-DNA glycosylase and then went through a first 18-cycle PCR with the universal primers M1SS and BC2_uni_R. From the authors' description of their analysis: Each sample was normalized by randomly selecting 1 million high-quality reads, each carrying a distinct molecular identifier. Reads with shared molecular identifiers were discarded instead of being binned into consensus sequences. MiTCR, run with a Q25 quality threshold and the strictest error-elimination algorithm, handled CDR3 identification, clonotype clustering and error correction. A nonparametric unseen species model with Euler transformation was used to estimate a lower bound on total TCR beta diversity. The raw public reads went through TCRdb reprocessing: fastp at Q25, MiXCR clone calling, in-frame beta chains kept. Each CDR3 protein appears once, grouped with its most common genes and DNA. These V and J calls originate from TCRdb's pipeline instead of the authors' own analysis. In all, the sample holds approximately 960,000 distinct CDR3 sequences, and around 29% of those were seen once. The ten largest account for 10% of the sample.

This same sample was also taken into another study, of T cells of mothers and their children. The second paper states: Donors were nine systemically healthy Caucasian individuals: three mothers and their six children. cDNA synthesis consumed the entire amount of extracted RNA, loaded at roughly 1.5 ug RNA in each 15 ul reaction. Sample barcodes and 2-4 random nucleotides were added via the M1S primer in the second PCR. More than 8 million TCR beta CDR3 reads were obtained from each mother, and 2.5 million to 3 million reads were obtained from each child. Thymic selection shapes the output of TCR recombination in a similar way in related and unrelated pairs, and inherited differences have a minor effect. Normalized repertoire overlap in related mother-child pairs was always slightly higher than in unrelated mother-child pairs, but the difference was never significant. Persistent microchimeric T cell clones were not detected, at a sensitivity of about 100 clones per million clonotypes. Deep NGS was used in the study to compare the TCR beta repertoires of mothers and children and to look for features that separate related mother-child pairs from unrelated individuals. The mean age was about 38 +/- 4 years for the mothers and about 12 +/- 4 years for the children. After adapters were ligated using NEBNext reagents, the libraries underwent 100+100 nt paired-end sequencing on an Illumina HiSeq 2000. To prevent cross-contamination, the mother and child libraries were prepared a month apart and were sequenced in separate runs. For each donor, between roughly 500,000 and 2,100,000 distinct TCR beta clonotypes were identified. Naive TCR beta clonotypes were estimated from low-frequency clonotypes matched to each donor's FACS-determined naive share, without sorting.

The clonotype originates from a woman in her 40s in good health. Sequencing used blood. This receptor chain uses TRBV7-2 and TRBJ1-2; 8 bases in the junction line up with TRBD1. The sequenced DNA is TGTGCCAGCAGCTTAAGGACCTTGACAGGGGATGGCTACACCTTC. Translated, it gives CASSLRTLTGDGYTF.